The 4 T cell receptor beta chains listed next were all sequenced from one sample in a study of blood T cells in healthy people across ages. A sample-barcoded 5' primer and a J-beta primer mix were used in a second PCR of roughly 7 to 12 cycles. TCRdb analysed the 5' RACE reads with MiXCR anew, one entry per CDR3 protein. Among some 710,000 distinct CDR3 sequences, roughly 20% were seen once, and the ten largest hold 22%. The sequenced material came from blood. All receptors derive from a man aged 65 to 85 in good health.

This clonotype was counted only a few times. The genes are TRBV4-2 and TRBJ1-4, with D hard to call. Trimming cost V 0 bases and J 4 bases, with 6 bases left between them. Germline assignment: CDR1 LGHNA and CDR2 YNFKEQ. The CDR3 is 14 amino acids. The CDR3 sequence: CASSQERFNEKLFF. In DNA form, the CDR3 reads TGTGCCAGCAGCCAAGAACGGTTTAATGAAAAACTGTTTTTT.

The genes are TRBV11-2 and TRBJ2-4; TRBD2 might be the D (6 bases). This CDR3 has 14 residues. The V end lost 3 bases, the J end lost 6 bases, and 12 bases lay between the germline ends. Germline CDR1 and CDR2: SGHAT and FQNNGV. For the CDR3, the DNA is TGTGCCAGCAGCTTCCCTGGGACTCCAAACATTCAGTACTTC. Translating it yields CASSFPGTPNIQYF.

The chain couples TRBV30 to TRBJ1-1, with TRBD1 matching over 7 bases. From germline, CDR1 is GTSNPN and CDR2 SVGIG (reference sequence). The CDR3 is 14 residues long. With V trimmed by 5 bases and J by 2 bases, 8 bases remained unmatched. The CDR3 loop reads CAWAVKGANTEAFF. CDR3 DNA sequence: TGTGCCTGGGCCGTTAAGGGGGCAAACACTGAAGCTTTCTTT.

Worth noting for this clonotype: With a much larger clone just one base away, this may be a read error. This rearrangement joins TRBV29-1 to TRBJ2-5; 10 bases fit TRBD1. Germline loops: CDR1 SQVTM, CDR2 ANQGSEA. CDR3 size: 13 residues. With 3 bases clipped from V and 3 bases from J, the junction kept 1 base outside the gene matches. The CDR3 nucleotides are TGCAGCGTTGACGGGACAGGGGAAGAGACCCAGTACTTC. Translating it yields CSVDGTGEETQYF. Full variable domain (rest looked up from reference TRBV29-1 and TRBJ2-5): SAVISQKPSRDICQRGTSLTIQCQVDSQVTMMFWYRQQPGQSLTLIATANQGSEATYESGFVIDKFPISRPNLTFSTLTVSNMSPEDSSIYLCSVDGTGEETQYFGPGTRLLVL.